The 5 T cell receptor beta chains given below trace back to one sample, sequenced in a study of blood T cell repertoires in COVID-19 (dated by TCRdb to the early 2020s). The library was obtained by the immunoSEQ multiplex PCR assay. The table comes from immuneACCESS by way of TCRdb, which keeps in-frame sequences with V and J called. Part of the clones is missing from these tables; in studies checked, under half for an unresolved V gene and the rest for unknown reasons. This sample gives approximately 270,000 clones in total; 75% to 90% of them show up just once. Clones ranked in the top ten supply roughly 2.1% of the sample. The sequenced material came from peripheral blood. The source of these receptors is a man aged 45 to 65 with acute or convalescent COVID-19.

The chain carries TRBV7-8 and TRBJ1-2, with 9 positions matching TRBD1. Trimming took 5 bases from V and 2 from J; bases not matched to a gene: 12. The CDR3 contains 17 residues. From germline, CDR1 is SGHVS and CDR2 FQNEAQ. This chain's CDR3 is CASSRGQGGHYNYGYTF. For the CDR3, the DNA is TGTGCCAGCAGCCGGGGACAGGGAGGACATTACAACTATGGCTACACCTTC.

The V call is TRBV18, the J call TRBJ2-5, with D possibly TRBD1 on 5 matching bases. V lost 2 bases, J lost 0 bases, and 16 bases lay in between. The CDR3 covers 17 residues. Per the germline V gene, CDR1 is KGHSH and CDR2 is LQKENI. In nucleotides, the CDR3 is TGTGCCAGCTCACCAGTTATCCAGGGTCAGTACCAAGAGACCCAGTACTTC. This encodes CASSPVIQGQYQETQYF.

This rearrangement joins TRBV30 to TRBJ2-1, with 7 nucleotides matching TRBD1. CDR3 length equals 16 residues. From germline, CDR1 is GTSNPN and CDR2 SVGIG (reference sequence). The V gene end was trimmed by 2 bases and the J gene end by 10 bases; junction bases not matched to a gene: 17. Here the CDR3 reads CAWSINGQADMGEQFF. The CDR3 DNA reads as TGTGCCTGGAGTATAAACGGACAGGCCGATATGGGAGAGCAGTTCTTC.

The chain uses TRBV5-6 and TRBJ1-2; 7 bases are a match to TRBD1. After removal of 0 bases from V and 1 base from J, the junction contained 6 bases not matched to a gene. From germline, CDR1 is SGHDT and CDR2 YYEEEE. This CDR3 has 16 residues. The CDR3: CASSLADRLINYGYTF. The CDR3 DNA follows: TGTGCCAGCAGCTTGGCGGACAGGTTAATTAACTATGGCTACACCTTC.

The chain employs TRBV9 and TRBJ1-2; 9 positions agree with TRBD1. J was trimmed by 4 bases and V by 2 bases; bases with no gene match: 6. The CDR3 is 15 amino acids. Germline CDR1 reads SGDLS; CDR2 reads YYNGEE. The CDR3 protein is CASSVDRGFPYGYTF. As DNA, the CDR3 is TGTGCCAGCAGCGTGGACAGGGGATTCCCCTATGGCTACACCTTC.